One and the same sample provided the 21 T cell receptor beta chains below, sequenced in a study of cytomegalovirus exposure and HLA in healthy donors. Primers: 60 Vbeta forward and 13 Jbeta reverse. Clones were read by immunoSEQ multiplex PCR, and TCRdb kept only the in-frame ones, dropping some. Its clone listing holds roughly 53,000 clones. The sample consisted of PBMCs. The receptors shown here come from a man younger than 35 in good health and CMV-seropositive.

The chain uses TRBV5-4 and TRBJ2-7; D is perhaps TRBD1 (6 bases). With 4 bases removed from V and 2 bases from J, the gap between germline ends came to 13 bases. Germline CDR1 SGHNT, CDR2 YYREEE (reference sequence). This CDR3 region has 14 residues. CDR3 protein: CASSVVRGAYEQYF. For the CDR3, the DNA is TGTGCCAGCAGCGTCGTCAGGGGAGCCTACGAGCAGTACTTC.

The rearrangement links TRBV9 to TRBJ2-2; 9 bases line up with TRBD1. Trimming took 4 bases from V and 3 from J; bases not matched to a gene: 10. The CDR3 length is 17 residues. The germline V gene has CDR1 SGDLS and CDR2 YYNGEE. The CDR3 here is CASSYHKDRGDTGELFF. CDR3 nucleotides: TGTGCCAGCAGCTACCATAAGGACAGGGGCGACACCGGGGAGCTGTTTTTT.

The V call is TRBV19, the J call TRBJ2-6; D unclear. This CDR3 region has 15 residues. Germline CDR1 is LNHDA and CDR2 is SQIVND (reference sequence). The germline V and J ends were trimmed by 6 bases and 0 bases, with 9 bases remaining between them. The CDR3: CASSYIASGANVLTF. Here the CDR3 DNA reads TGTGCCAGTAGCTATATAGCCTCTGGGGCCAACGTCCTGACTTTC.

V gene TRBV18 combines with J gene TRBJ2-3; TRBD1 agrees at 8 bases. This CDR3 spans 18 amino acids. Per germline, CDR1 KGHSH and CDR2 LQKENI. With 2 bases clipped from V and 5 bases from J, the junction kept 15 bases outside the gene matches. The CDR3 nucleotides are TGTGCCAGCTCACCATCCCAGGGGGCATTGATGGTAGGAGATACGCAGTATTTT. Translation gives CASSPSQGALMVGDTQYF.

The chain uses TRBV6-5 and TRBJ2-7, with TRBD2 as a possible D gene (6 bases). The germline V gene has CDR1 MNHEY and CDR2 SVGAGI. The CDR3 totals 14 residues. V gave up 8 bases and J gave up 7 bases, with 21 bases separating them. CDR3 in DNA: TGTGCCAGCGGACAATTTGGGACTCCGTGGGAGCAGTACTTC. Its protein is CASGQFGTPWEQYF.

J is TRBJ2-1 and V is TRBV5-1, with D uncertain. This CDR3 is built from 15 residues. The germline CDR1 and CDR2 sequences are SGHRS and YFSETQ. Trimming took off 0 bases at V and 8 bases at J, with 15 bases between the two ends. The CDR3 here is CASSLDGSPHDEQFF. In DNA form, the CDR3 reads TGCGCCAGCAGCTTGGACGGTTCACCCCACGATGAGCAGTTCTTC.

This sequence joins TRBV7-3 and TRBJ2-1, with 10 bases that match TRBD2. CDR1 and CDR2 (germline): SGHTA, FQGTGA. With 5 bases clipped from V and 0 bases from J, the junction kept 7 bases outside the gene matches. This CDR3 contains 17 residues. This CDR3 is CASSPGASGSSYNEQFF. The CDR3, as DNA: TGTGCCAGCAGCCCGGGGGCTAGCGGGAGCTCCTACAATGAGCAGTTCTTC.

This sequence joins TRBV29-1 and TRBJ1-5; the D gene is possibly TRBD1 (6 bases). The CDR3 totals 12 residues. Germline lookup yields CDR1 SQVTM and CDR2 ANQGSEA. The V end lost 7 bases, the J end lost 1 base, and 8 bases lay between the germline ends. The CDR3 loop is CSAGQSNQPQHF. CDR3 DNA: TGCAGCGCCGGACAGAGCAATCAGCCCCAGCATTTT.

This chain's CDR3 is CASSPAGLVRETQYF. CDR3 coding DNA: TGTGCCAGCAGCCCGGCGGGACTAGTTAGAGAGACCCAGTACTTC. The chain joins TRBV5-6 to TRBJ2-5; 8 bases line up with TRBD2. The CDR3 covers 15 residues. Per the germline V gene, CDR1 is SGHDT and CDR2 is YYEEEE. Unmatched junction bases numbered 9, after V lost 4 bases and J lost 4 bases.

In the case of this clone: One end of the junction is discordant with germline, which a read error may explain. The same CDR3 can be traced to other DNA sequences in this sample. The chain joins TRBV28 to TRBJ1-1, with TRBD1 as a possible D gene (5 bases). CDR1 is MDHEN, CDR2 SYDVKM, per germline. The CDR3 covers 15 residues. The DNA of the CDR3 is TGTGCCAGCAGTCTGTACAGGACCGGTGGTACTGAGGCTTTCTTT. Translation gives CASSLYRTGGTEAFF.

This chain joins TRBV11-2 and TRBJ2-1, with 12 bases lining up with TRBD2. The junction had 6 bases not matched to a gene; V was cut back by 8 bases and J by 10 bases. This CDR3 region has 13 residues. Germline V lookup: CDR1 SGHAT, CDR2 FQNNGV. Here the CDR3 reads CASRLAGVREQFF. CDR3 sequence (DNA): TGTGCCAGCCGACTAGCGGGAGTCAGAGAGCAGTTCTTC.

The chain couples TRBV9 to TRBJ2-1; 10 bases map to TRBD2. This CDR3 spans 17 amino acids. Trimming at V came to 4 bases and at J to 0 bases, leaving 7 bases not matched to a gene. Germline CDR1 reads SGDLS; CDR2 reads YYNGEE. CDR3 in DNA: TGTGCCAGCAGCTTCCGGACTAGCGGCAGCTCCTACAATGAGCAGTTCTTC. This translates into CASSFRTSGSSYNEQFF.

The chain carries TRBV28 and TRBJ2-5, with D perhaps matching TRBD2 (6 bases). The J call could be wrong; TRBJ2-7 is a better fit for the DNA end. This CDR3 comprises 17 residues. CDR1 and CDR2 from the germline V gene are MDHEN and SYDVKM. CDR3 residues: CASTGLVGGGLSYEQYF. In nucleotides, the CDR3 is TGTGCCAGCACTGGGTTGGTCGGGGGAGGCCTATCATACGAGCAGTACTTC.

CDR3 residues: CASSHRQGERTEAFF. The CDR3 DNA sequence: TGCGCCAGCAGCCACCGTCAGGGTGAAAGGACTGAAGCTTTCTTT. J is TRBJ1-1 and V is TRBV4-1; weak D call: TRBD1 (5 bases). Germline CDR1 and CDR2: MGHRA and YSYEKL. CDR3 length: 15 amino acids. Deletions cut 3 bases from V and 5 bases from J, with 16 bases between.

The chain employs TRBV5-1 and TRBJ2-1; weak D call: TRBD1 (5 bases). The V and J ends lost 5 bases and 5 bases respectively, with 11 bases between them. The CDR3 length is 13 residues. The germline CDR1 and CDR2 sequences are SGHRS and YFSETQ. The chain's CDR3 is CASRAWGHNEQFF. In DNA form, the CDR3 reads TGCGCCAGCAGGGCGTGGGGCCACAATGAGCAGTTCTTC.

This rearrangement joins TRBV7-8 to TRBJ2-2; 12 bases match TRBD2. After removal of 6 bases from V and 6 bases from J, the junction contained 5 bases not matched to a gene. The CDR3 is 15 amino acids. Germline assignment: CDR1 SGHVS and CDR2 FQNEAQ. CDR3 sequence reads: CASRRLAGEAGELFF. The CDR3 DNA follows: TGTGCCAGCAGGAGACTAGCGGGAGAGGCCGGGGAGCTGTTTTTT.

This chain connects TRBV27 to TRBJ1-4; the D is unclear. The germline gives CDR1 MNHEY, CDR2 SMNVEV (reference sequence). The CDR3 loop spans 13 amino acids. V shed 3 bases and J shed 10 bases, with 12 bases lying between them. The CDR3 here is CASSFRRPGKLFF. The CDR3 DNA sequence: TGTGCCAGCAGTTTCCGGCGGCCTGGAAAACTGTTTTTT. Full variable domain (rest looked up from reference TRBV27 and TRBJ1-4): EAQVTQNPRYLITVTGKKLTVTCSQNMNHEYMSWYRQDPGLGLRQIYYSMNVEVTDKGDVPEGYKVSRKEKRNFPLILESPSPNQTSLYFCASSFRRPGKLFFGSGTQLSVL.

This chain links TRBV11-2 with TRBJ2-1; no definite D call. CDR1 and CDR2 (germline): SGHAT, FQNNGV. The V and J ends lost 5 bases and 0 bases respectively, with 8 bases between them. CDR3 length: 14 residues. The CDR3 spells CASSTLSSYNEQFF. The DNA of the CDR3 is TGTGCCAGCAGCACTTTAAGCTCCTACAATGAGCAGTTCTTC.

The chain recombines TRBV29-1 with TRBJ1-2; 10 nucleotides agree with TRBD1. The V gene's germline CDR1 is SQVTM and CDR2 ANQGSEA. Losses at the gene ends were 6 bases for V and 3 bases for J; bases not matched to a gene: 4. The CDR3 runs to 13 residues. This CDR3 reads CSVLGQGDYGYTF. CDR3 DNA sequence: TGCAGCGTCCTCGGACAGGGGGACTATGGCTACACCTTC.

The rearrangement links TRBV7-9 to TRBJ2-7; D perhaps matches TRBD1 (6 bases). Germline-derived CDR1 and CDR2 are SEHNR and FQNEAQ (reference sequence). The CDR3 contains 14 residues. V lost 1 base, J lost 3 bases, and 10 bases lay in between. The chain's CDR3 is CASSLVKGGYEQYF. Here the CDR3 DNA reads TGTGCCAGCAGCTTAGTCAAAGGGGGCTACGAGCAGTACTTC.

This rearrangement joins TRBV2 to TRBJ2-4; 8 bases align to TRBD2. V lost 1 base and J lost 4; bases outside the gene matches: 12. CDR1 and CDR2 (germline): SNHLY, FYNNEI. The CDR3 spans 18 residues. The CDR3 DNA sequence: TGTGCCAGCAGTGAAGAAGCGGGAGTATCTTTGGGGAAAAACATTCAGTACTTC. Its translation is CASSEEAGVSLGKNIQYF.